Shown below are 16 T cell receptor beta chains from a single sample sequenced in a study of control samples from healthy donors and cancer patients. TCRdb's table, derived via immunoSEQ multiplex PCR, lists solely in-frame clones and lacks some. The profile shows over 150,000 clones, 96% of them singletons. Sequences were obtained from blood. The source is a woman aged 25 to 39 in good health.

J is TRBJ1-2 and V is TRBV28; D may be TRBD1 (5 bases). V was shortened by 5 bases and J by 4 bases, with 11 bases between the two germline ends. Germline CDR1 is MDHEN and CDR2 is SYDVKM. The CDR3 runs to 13 residues. The CDR3 loop is CASSPPGSYGYTF. The DNA for the CDR3 is TGTGCCAGCAGTCCTCCAGGGAGCTATGGCTACACCTTC.

The chain combines TRBV3-1 (or the pseudogene TRBV3-2) with TRBJ1-1; TRBD1 matches 7 bases. Germline CDR1 and CDR2: LGHDT and YNNKEL (reference sequence). This CDR3 comprises 15 residues. V lost 4 bases to trimming and J lost 0 bases; unmatched junction nucleotides: 5. The CDR3 region has the DNA TGTGCCAGCAGCCGGGGACAGAGAATGAACACTGAAGCTTTCTTT. Its translation is CASSRGQRMNTEAFF.

The chain recombines TRBV10-2 with TRBJ1-4; D is unresolved. Deletions cut 2 bases from V and 7 bases from J, with 11 bases between. Germline CDR1 is WSHSY and CDR2 is SAAADI. This CDR3 is 14 amino acids long. The CDR3 DNA is TGCGCCAGCAGTGAGACACCTCTGCGTGAAAAACTGTTTTTT. Translation: CASSETPLREKLFF.

The V gene is TRBV19, the J gene TRBJ2-2, with TRBD2 as a possible D gene (5 bases). CDR3 length: 14 residues. Germline CDR1 and CDR2: LNHDA and SQIVND (reference sequence). V lost 7 bases, J lost 3 bases, and 12 bases lay in between. CDR3: CASMGWRDTGELFF. CDR3 nucleotide sequence: TGTGCCAGTATGGGGTGGCGGGACACCGGGGAGCTGTTTTTT. Full variable domain (rest looked up from reference TRBV19 and TRBJ2-2): DGGITQSPKYLFRKEGQNVTLSCEQNLNHDAMYWYRQDPGQGLRLIYYSQIVNDFQKGDIAEGYSVSREKKESFPLTVTSAQKNPTAFYLCASMGWRDTGELFFGEGSRLTVL.

The chain links TRBV5-1 to TRBJ1-1; D remains ambiguous. Between the trimmed V and J ends, which lost 4 bases and 6 bases, there was a span of 13 bases. The germline gives CDR1 SGHRS, CDR2 YFSETQ. CDR3 size: 13 residues. The CDR3 region is CASSVTGSPEAFF. The CDR3 region has the DNA TGCGCCAGCAGCGTGACGGGTTCCCCTGAAGCTTTCTTT.

This chain joins TRBV5-6 and TRBJ2-3; the D is unclear. CDR3 length: 12 residues. Germline V gene sequence: CDR1 SGHDT, CDR2 YYEEEE. Trimming cost V 0 bases and J 5 bases, with 4 bases left between them. The CDR3 reads CASSLGRDTQYF. CDR3 nucleotide sequence: TGTGCCAGCAGCTTGGGTCGAGATACGCAGTATTTT.

V is TRBV7-9 and J is TRBJ2-1, with TRBD1 identical over 9 bases. J gave up 6 bases and V 2 bases, and 5 bases lay outside the gene matches. Germline CDR1 is SEHNR and CDR2 is FQNEAQ (reference sequence). The CDR3 is 15 residues long. CDR3 protein: CASSLSWDRANEQFF. For the CDR3, the DNA is TGTGCCAGCAGCTTATCGTGGGACAGGGCCAATGAGCAGTTCTTC.

The chain has TRBV19 and TRBJ2-3; D perhaps matches TRBD2 (6 bases). This CDR3 region has 16 residues. Germline CDR1 LNHDA, CDR2 SQIVND (reference sequence). Trimming left V 5 bases short and J 0 bases short, with 15 bases between. CDR3 sequence reads: CASSSIGSSSTDTQYF. The CDR3 nucleotides read TGTGCCAGTAGTTCTATCGGGAGTTCGAGCACAGATACGCAGTATTTT. Based on the CDR3 plus reference TRBV19 and TRBJ2-3, the full variable domain is DGGITQSPKYLFRKEGQNVTLSCEQNLNHDAMYWYRQDPGQGLRLIYYSQIVNDFQKGDIAEGYSVSREKKESFPLTVTSAQKNPTAFYLCASSSIGSSSTDTQYFGPGTRLTVL.

The table lists this clone with a count of one. The chain couples TRBV18 to TRBJ2-2, with D perhaps matching TRBD1 (5 bases). CDR1 is KGHSH and CDR2 is LQKENI in the germline V gene. The CDR3 spans 15 residues. The V end was cut by 5 bases, the J end by 8 bases, with 18 bases between. The CDR3 spells CASSAITRAKGELFF. The CDR3 DNA reads as TGTGCCAGCTCAGCAATAACCAGGGCGAAAGGGGAGCTGTTTTTT.

The rearrangement uses TRBV11-2 and TRBJ2-4; 9 bases fit TRBD1. Per germline, CDR1 SGHAT and CDR2 FQNNGV. The ends lost 1 base at V and 1 base at J; junction bases unmatched: 8. There are 18 residues in the CDR3. CDR3 sequence: CASSLGGGQGRAKNIQYF. DNA of the CDR3: TGTGCCAGCAGCTTAGGAGGGGGACAGGGTCGTGCCAAAAACATTCAGTACTTC.

The genes are TRBV18 and TRBJ2-2; D is unclear. CDR3 length: 16 amino acids. The V gene's germline CDR1 is KGHSH and CDR2 LQKENI. Trimming left V 2 bases short and J 3 bases short, with 13 bases between. The CDR3 DNA is TGTGCCAGCTCACCAGCCGGAACAGTTGACACCGGGGAGCTGTTTTTT. Translation: CASSPAGTVDTGELFF.

The chain employs TRBV9 and TRBJ1-1; 9 bases line up with TRBD1. Losses at the gene ends were 2 bases for V and 2 bases for J; bases not matched to a gene: 4. CDR3 length: 15 residues. Germline V lookup: CDR1 SGDLS, CDR2 YYNGEE. CDR3 nucleotides: TGTGCCAGCAGCGTTGGGGACAGGGTTAACACTGAAGCTTTCTTT. Translated: CASSVGDRVNTEAFF.

The CDR3 reads CAISGRGGIEQFF. CDR3 coding DNA: TGTGCCATCAGCGGAAGGGGGGGGATTGAGCAGTTCTTC. The J gene is TRBJ2-1, the V gene TRBV10-3; D possibly corresponds to TRBD2 (7 bases). This CDR3 is 13 amino acids long. Germline V gives CDR1 ENHRY, CDR2 SYGVKD. Deletions cut 6 bases from V and 9 bases from J, with 15 bases between.

The rearrangement joins TRBV28 to TRBJ1-4; TRBD1 matches 8 bases. This CDR3 is 18 amino acids long. V trimming: 5 bases; J trimming: 1 base; junction bases outside the gene matches: 12. Looked up from germline, CDR1 is MDHEN and CDR2 is SYDVKM. CDR3: CASSPPGGAIVTNEKLFF. In DNA form, the CDR3 reads TGTGCCAGCAGTCCACCAGGGGGCGCGATAGTAACTAATGAAAAACTGTTTTTT.

The chain couples TRBV18 to TRBJ1-6, with TRBD1 as a possible D gene (5 bases). Germline V gene lookup returns CDR1 KGHSH and CDR2 LQKENI. The CDR3 runs to 15 residues. Deletions cut 4 bases from V and 7 bases from J, with 14 bases between. In DNA, the CDR3 is TGTGCCAGCTCACGACAGAGGAATTGGAATTCACCCCTCCACTTT. Its translation is CASSRQRNWNSPLHF.

The V and J genes are TRBV5-5 and TRBJ1-1, with D unclear. Trimming shortened V by 7 bases and J by 3 bases, and 16 bases separated the two germline ends. Per germline, CDR1 SGHKS and CDR2 YYEKEE (reference sequence). The CDR3 length is 14 residues. CDR3 DNA sequence: TGTGCCAGCGAGGTCTCCCCCGGGCACACTGAAGCTTTCTTT. This encodes CASEVSPGHTEAFF.